Listed below are T cell receptor beta chains from one sample, sequenced in a study of lymphopenia after photon versus proton radiotherapy. Using immunoSEQ multiplex PCR, the repertoire was profiled, and TCRdb retains in-frame clones only, with some absent. The sample has about 8,300 clones, 85% to 90% seen once. Sequencing was performed on peripheral blood, taken from a patient treated with photon-based radiotherapy. The receptor set was obtained from a man older than 75 with cholangiocarcinoma. Both conserved end residues are part of each CDR3. The size entry is marked missing in some rows and otherwise reads once, few, many or a size class.

size,V,J,CDR3
NA,TRBV7-2,TRBJ1-1,CASSLVENTEAFF
NA,TRBV18,TRBJ2-3,CASSPPGGDTQYF
NA,TRBV7-9,TRBJ2-2,CTSSLDRVNTGELFF
few,TRBV11-2,TRBJ2-5,CASSKRVGETQYF
NA,TRBV14,TRBJ1-6,CASSRSSYNSPLHF
once,TRBV30,TRBJ2-7,CAQTGGNEQYF
NA,TRBV28,TRBJ2-7,CASSMGGTLSYEQYF
few,TRBV5-6,TRBJ1-2,CASSPNHSGGGVGGYTF
NA,TRBV30,TRBJ2-1,CAWSGGAYNEQFF
NA,TRBV13,TRBJ1-1,CASSLEPSSGEAFF
NA,TRBV28,TRBJ2-1,CASSLKGGGGEQFF
NA,TRBV11-3,TRBJ2-5,CASSLGIMETQYF
NA,TRBV5-4,TRBJ2-1,CASSYNRYNEQFF
NA,TRBV30,TRBJ1-6,CAWSEYRDSPLHF
NA,TRBV5-6,TRBJ1-6,CASSPLVSTGGGSPLHF
NA,TRBV2,TRBJ1-2,CASSTQGQSNYGYTF
NA,TRBV7-2,TRBJ1-1,CASSPSRYTEAFF
NA,TRBV28,TRBJ2-2,CASGRDLDTGELFF
NA,TRBV19,TRBJ2-3,CASSRQGSTDTQYF
NA,TRBV11-3,TRBJ2-3,CASSLDPADTQYF
NA,TRBV6-5,TRBJ1-5,CASRRGTDSNQPQHF
NA,TRBV18,TRBJ2-7,CASSPKNQNSYEQYF
once,TRBV6-6,TRBJ1-2,CASSPFPRQGHGYTF
NA,TRBV11-2,TRBJ2-1,CASSLYAGAYNEQFF
NA,TRBV10-3,TRBJ2-5,CAICPLVGETQYF
NA,TRBV5-1,TRBJ2-5,CASGETGAEETQYF
once,TRBV27,TRBJ2-6,CASSLGSGANVLTF
once,TRBV7-8,TRBJ1-1,CASSLDELRNTEAFF
NA,TRBV5-4,TRBJ2-5,CASSYRGLRETQYF
NA,TRBV15,TRBJ1-1,CATSRENGGEAFF
NA,TRBV27,TRBJ2-7,CASSFRRDRAAEYF
NA,TRBV29-1,TRBJ1-2,CSVEQNYGYTF
once,TRBV9,TRBJ1-2,CASSASSGGYTF
NA,TRBV28,TRBJ1-5,CASRRQGGNQPQHF
NA,TRBV21-1,TRBJ1-2,CASAKGGTWNYGYTF
NA,TRBV19,TRBJ1-1,CAVGPMRGTEAFF
NA,TRBV6-5,TRBJ1-1,CASSLLINTEAFF
NA,TRBV19,TRBJ1-4,CASSIGTTAEKLFF
NA,TRBV15,TRBJ2-3,CATREGGREDTQYF
once,TRBV19,TRBJ2-2,CASSIDTLGTGELFF
NA,TRBV11-2,TRBJ1-1,CASSLPRAPEAFF
once,TRBV6-5,TRBJ1-1,CASSYTDGNTEAFF
few,TRBV27,TRBJ1-1,CASSFSGTGSTEAFF
NA,TRBV19,TRBJ1-4,CASSIEGQGYSLTNEKLFF
NA,TRBV7-2,TRBJ2-5,CASSLGASLQETQYF
NA,TRBV6-1,TRBJ1-5,CASSEQATGPQHF
NA,TRBV2,TRBJ1-6,CASSGGTGGPRSYNSPLHF
NA,TRBV5-4,TRBJ2-2,CASSLAGGGRTGELFF
NA,TRBV6-5,TRBJ2-7,CASSYGGIRNEQYF
few,TRBV5-1,TRBJ2-3,CASSYLAGVSTDTQYF
NA,TRBV28,TRBJ2-5,CASSLRRIPPWETQYF